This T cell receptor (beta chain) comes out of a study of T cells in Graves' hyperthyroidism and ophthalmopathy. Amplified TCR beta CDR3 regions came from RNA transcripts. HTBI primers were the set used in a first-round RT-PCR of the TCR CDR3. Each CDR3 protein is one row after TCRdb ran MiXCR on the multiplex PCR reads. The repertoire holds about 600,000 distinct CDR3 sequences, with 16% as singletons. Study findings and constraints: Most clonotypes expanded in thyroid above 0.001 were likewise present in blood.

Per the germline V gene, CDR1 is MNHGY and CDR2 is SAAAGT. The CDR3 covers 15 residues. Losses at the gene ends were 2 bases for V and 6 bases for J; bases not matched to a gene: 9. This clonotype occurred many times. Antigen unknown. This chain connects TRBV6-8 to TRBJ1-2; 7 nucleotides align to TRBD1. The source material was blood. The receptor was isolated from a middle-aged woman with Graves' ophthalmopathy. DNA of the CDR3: TGTGCCAGCAGTTACCCCGACTCGACAGGGCATGGCTACACCTTC. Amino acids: CASSYPDSTGHGYTF.